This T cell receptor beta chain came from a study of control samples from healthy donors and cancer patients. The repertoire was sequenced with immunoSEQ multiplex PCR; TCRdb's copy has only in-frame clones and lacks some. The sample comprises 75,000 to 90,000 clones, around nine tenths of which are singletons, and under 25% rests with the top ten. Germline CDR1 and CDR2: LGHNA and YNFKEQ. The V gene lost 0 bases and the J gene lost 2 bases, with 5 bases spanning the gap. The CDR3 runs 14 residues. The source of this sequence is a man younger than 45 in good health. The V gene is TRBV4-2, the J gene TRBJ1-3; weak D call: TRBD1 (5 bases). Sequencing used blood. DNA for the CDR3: TGTGCCAGCAGCCAAGAGGGGGCTGGAAACACCATATATTTT. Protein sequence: CASSQEGAGNTIYF.